The entry below gives a single TCR beta chain sequence along with its context. These data belong to a study of cytomegalovirus exposure and HLA in healthy donors. With 60 Vbeta and 13 Jbeta primers, the PCR was carried out. Assay used: immunoSEQ multiplex PCR; TCRdb lists only in-frame clones, some missing. The sample has some 110,000 clones, over 60% seen once. This CDR3 has 12 residues. The V gene's germline CDR1 is SGHNT and CDR2 YYREEE (reference sequence). Trimming pared 4 bases from V and 7 bases from J, leaving 11 bases between. Sequencing input: PBMCs. This rearrangement joins TRBV5-4 to TRBJ1-1, with TRBD1 as a possible D gene (6 bases). This receptor was identified in a man aged 25-45 years in good health and CMV-seropositive. The CDR3 here is CASSAGQIEAFF. CDR3 in DNA: TGTGCCAGCAGCGCAGGACAGATTGAAGCTTTCTTT.